Each of the 30 T cell receptor beta chains below was sequenced from the same sample in a study of blood T cell repertoires in COVID-19. The table came from immunoSEQ multiplex PCR; TCRdb's copy has only in-frame clones and leaves some out. The sample holds about 120,000 clones; around three quarters are singletons and the top ten take about 40%. The sequenced material came from peripheral blood. The receptors originated from a man aged 40-49 years with active or convalescent COVID-19.

This rearrangement joins TRBV6-5 to TRBJ2-7; TRBD2 is a possible D gene (6 bases). CDR3 size: 14 residues. V dropped 5 bases and J dropped 6 bases, with 17 bases sitting between them. Per the germline V gene, CDR1 is MNHEY and CDR2 is SVGAGI. The CDR3 reads CASSPAETAGEQYF. CDR3 coding DNA: TGTGCCAGCAGTCCGGCTGAAACAGCGGGCGAGCAGTACTTC.

This clone was seen more than once but under ten times. The chain links TRBV5-1 to TRBJ2-2; D remains ambiguous. The CDR3 is 14 amino acids. V lost 2 bases, J lost 4 bases, and 9 bases lay in between. The germline CDR1 and CDR2 sequences are SGHRS and YFSETQ. CDR3 loop: CASSLPTPTGELFF. Here the CDR3 DNA reads TGCGCCAGCAGCTTACCGACTCCCACCGGGGAGCTGTTTTTT.

This rearrangement joins TRBV24-1 to TRBJ2-3, with D perhaps matching TRBD2 (5 bases). The CDR3 has 14 amino acids. The V end was cut by 9 bases, the J end by 1 base, with 13 bases between. Per germline, CDR1 KGHDR and CDR2 SFDVKD. DNA of the CDR3: TGTGCCACCGCTGACCCCGGGGGCACAGATACGCAGTATTTT. It encodes CATADPGGTDTQYF.

The chain recombines TRBV2 with TRBJ1-1; D is possibly TRBD1 (5 bases). Germline values: CDR1 SNHLY, CDR2 FYNNEI. The CDR3 extends over 12 amino acids. CDR3 residues: CAIRGESTEAFF. CDR3 in DNA: TGTGCGATCCGGGGGGAGAGCACTGAAGCTTTCTTT.

Turning to this clone: Other DNA sequences within the sample encode an identical CDR3. The rearrangement links TRBV25-1 to TRBJ2-3, with D perhaps TRBD2 (6 bases). Trimming took 7 bases from V and 6 from J, leaving 8 bases between them. CDR1 and CDR2 from the germline V gene are MGHDK and SYGVNS. The CDR3 totals 11 residues. CDR3 in DNA: TGTGCCAGCACGGCGGGGGATACGCAGTATTTT. This gives the protein CASTAGDTQYF. Variable domain in full (rest from reference TRBV25-1 and TRBJ2-3): EADIYQTPRYLVIGTGKKITLECSQTMGHDKMYWYQQDPGMELHLIHYSYGVNSTEKGDLSSESTVSRIRTEHFPLTLESARPSHTSQYLCASTAGDTQYFGPGTRLTVL.

The chain is built from TRBV29-1 and TRBJ1-6; tentative D call: TRBD1 (6 bases). V was cut by 5 bases and J by 2 bases, with 13 bases left in between. The CDR3 loop spans 15 amino acids. Germline lookup yields CDR1 SQVTM and CDR2 ANQGSEA. CDR3 residues: CSVKDSGAYNSPLHF. DNA of the CDR3: TGCAGCGTTAAGGACAGCGGAGCCTATAATTCACCCCTCCACTTT.

The chain joins TRBV20-1 to TRBJ2-1; D unclear. V dropped 3 bases and J dropped 10 bases, with 13 bases sitting between them. CDR1 DFQATT and CDR2 SNEGSKA come from the germline V gene (reference sequence). This CDR3 has 12 amino acids. In DNA, the CDR3 is TGCAGTGCTAGTAACCGGCGGTGGGAGCAGTTCTTC. It specifies CSASNRRWEQFF.

This clone is a singleton in its sample. The chain joins TRBV4-1 to TRBJ1-2; possibly TRBD1 for D (6 bases). This CDR3 region has 18 residues. V was pared by 2 bases and J by 4 bases, with 23 bases between. The germline CDR1 and CDR2 sequences are MGHRA and YSYEKL. CDR3 residues: CASSQNTPGGGPSYGYTF. As DNA, the CDR3 is TGCGCCAGCAGCCAAAATACCCCCGGGGGGGGGCCTAGCTATGGCTACACCTTC.

This clone was found a few times. V and J are TRBV5-1 and TRBJ1-5; D not certain. V was pared by 4 bases and J by 4 bases, with 9 bases between. The CDR3 is 13 amino acids. Germline values: CDR1 SGHRS, CDR2 YFSETQ. The CDR3 is CASSQTTNQPQHF. The CDR3 coding sequence is TGCGCCAGCAGCCAGACAACAAATCAGCCCCAGCATTTT.

This chain uses TRBV7-2 with TRBJ2-7, with 9 bases fitting TRBD2. J lost 4 bases, V lost 5 bases, and 9 bases had no gene match. The CDR3 is 15 residues long. Germline lookup yields CDR1 SGHTA and CDR2 FQGNSA. CDR3 DNA sequence: TGTGCCAGCAGCCTTAGCGGGGGAGAACCTTACGAGCAGTACTTC. Protein: CASSLSGGEPYEQYF.

This rearrangement joins TRBV5-1 to TRBJ2-3; 8 bases fit TRBD2. The CDR3 totals 16 residues. Germline assignment: CDR1 SGHRS and CDR2 YFSETQ. Trimming took 0 bases from V and 6 from J; bases not matched to a gene: 9. CDR3 region: CASSLASGSGGDTQYF. In nucleotides, the CDR3 is TGCGCCAGCAGCTTGGCGAGCGGGAGCGGAGGCGATACGCAGTATTTT.

The chain is built from TRBV11-3 and TRBJ1-6; 7 bases agree with TRBD1. The CDR3 covers 15 residues. J lost 5 bases, V lost 7 bases, and 8 bases had no gene match. Germline-derived CDR1 and CDR2 are SGHNT and YENEEA. CDR3 in DNA: TGTGCCAGCAACATGGGGCAGGGGGATAATTCACCCCTCCACTTT. This codes for CASNMGQGDNSPLHF. Full variable domain (rest looked up from reference TRBV11-3 and TRBJ1-6): EAGVVQSPRYKIIEKKQPVAFWCNPISGHNTLYWYLQNLGQGPELLIRYENEEAVDDSQLPKDRFSAERLKGVDSTLKIQPAELGDSAVYLCASNMGQGDNSPLHFGNGTRLTVT.

The J gene is TRBJ2-5, the V gene TRBV5-3; 9 bases match TRBD1. TRBV5-3 is treated as an ORF (open reading frame) with a function not yet certain. CDR3 length equals 19 residues. Trimming removed 3 bases from V and 4 bases from J; junction bases left unmatched: 19. CDR3 sequence: CARSSVGYATGGERETQYF. The CDR3 DNA follows: TGTGCCAGAAGCTCCGTAGGATATGCGACAGGGGGGGAAAGAGAGACCCAGTACTTC.

The chain uses TRBV28 and TRBJ2-7; the match to TRBD1 covers 10 bases. With V trimmed by 4 bases and J by 2 bases, 5 bases remained unmatched. Germline V gene data show CDR1 as MDHEN and CDR2 as SYDVKM. CDR3 length equals 15 residues. CDR3: CASSSTGTGAYEQYF. In nucleotides, the CDR3 is TGTGCCAGCAGTTCAACCGGGACAGGGGCCTACGAGCAGTACTTC.

The sample holds one count of this clone. The V call is TRBV7-9, the J call TRBJ2-5; the match to TRBD2 covers 7 bases. The CDR3 length is 15 residues. V trimming: 5 bases; J trimming: 5 bases; junction bases outside the gene matches: 11. Germline V lookup: CDR1 SEHNR, CDR2 FQNEAQ (reference sequence). CDR3 nucleotide sequence: TGTGCCAGCAGCCATCCCCTAGGACTAGTGGAGACCCAGTACTTC. Its protein is CASSHPLGLVETQYF.

The rearrangement joins TRBV28 to TRBJ2-2, with 15 bases lining up with TRBD2. V lost 5 bases and J lost 15; bases outside the gene matches: 7. This CDR3 has 14 residues. Germline V gives CDR1 MDHEN, CDR2 SYDVKM. CDR3 loop: CASSLGLAGGRVFF. DNA of the CDR3: TGTGCCAGCAGTCTCGGACTAGCGGGGGGGCGGGTGTTTTTT.

The gene calls are TRBV9 and TRBJ1-4; the D gene is possibly TRBD1 (6 bases). Trimming removed 1 base from V and 7 bases from J, with 14 bases in between. The CDR3 spans 15 residues. The germline CDR1 and CDR2 sequences are SGDLS and YYNGEE. The CDR3 coding sequence is TGTGCCAGCAGCGTATTCCCCACGACAGGTGAAAAACTGTTTTTT. Protein sequence: CASSVFPTTGEKLFF.

This chain uses TRBV6-5 with TRBJ2-3; no reliable D call. CDR1 is MNHEY and CDR2 is SVGAGI in the germline V gene. The germline V and J ends were trimmed by 7 bases and 3 bases, with 11 bases remaining between them. The CDR3 runs 13 residues. CDR3 in DNA: TGTGCCAGCACACGGAGAGCGACAGATACGCAGTATTTT. This encodes CASTRRATDTQYF.

V is TRBV9 and J is TRBJ1-4, with a tentative D call TRBD1 (5 bases). Germline loops: CDR1 SGDLS, CDR2 YYNGEE. The ends were cut back, 0 bases at V and 4 bases at J, with 7 bases in the middle. The CDR3 runs to 14 residues. This CDR3 reads CASSVGGLNEKLFF. CDR3 in DNA: TGTGCCAGCAGCGTAGGGGGCCTTAATGAAAAACTGTTTTTT.

The chain employs TRBV18 and TRBJ1-3; D remains unclear. Trimming took off 3 bases at V and 6 bases at J, with 9 bases between the two ends. This CDR3 region has 13 residues. Germline V gene sequence: CDR1 KGHSH, CDR2 LQKENI. The CDR3 region has the DNA TGTGCCAGCTCACCTACGGGGAAAAACACCATATATTTT. Translated, it gives CASSPTGKNTIYF.

The table lists this clone with a count of one. This sequence joins TRBV3-1 (or the pseudogene TRBV3-2) and TRBJ2-1, with D uncertain. Trimming removed 1 base from V and 3 bases from J, with 7 bases in between. CDR3 length: 14 amino acids. Germline V gene sequence: CDR1 LGHDT, CDR2 YNNKEL (reference sequence). The CDR3 region has the DNA TGTGCCAGCAGCCAAGCCAGGCTCTACAATGAGCAGTTCTTC. Translated: CASSQARLYNEQFF.

This clone is classed as medium-sized. The chain links TRBV11-2 to TRBJ1-5; D is unresolved. Trimming removed 8 bases from V and 9 bases from J, with 5 bases in between. CDR1 SGHAT and CDR2 FQNNGV come from the germline V gene. The CDR3 totals 9 residues. Here the CDR3 DNA reads TGTGCCAGCGGCCGGCCCCAGCATTTT. It specifies CASGRPQHF. Filled out from reference TRBV11-2 and TRBJ1-5, the complete variable domain reads EAGVAQSPRYKIIEKRQSVAFWCNPISGHATLYWYQQILGQGPKLLIQFQNNGVVDDSQLPKDRFSAERLKGVDSTLKIQPAKLEDSAVYLCASGRPQHFGDGTRLSIL.

This sequence joins TRBV6-5 and TRBJ1-2; D is possibly TRBD1 (5 bases). Germline assignment: CDR1 MNHEY and CDR2 SVGAGI. V was shortened by 6 bases and J by 8 bases, with 19 bases between the two germline ends. This CDR3 has 14 residues. This CDR3 reads CASSWTPGLEGYTF. DNA of the CDR3: TGTGCCAGCAGCTGGACGCCAGGGTTAGAGGGCTACACCTTC.

This chain joins TRBV15 and TRBJ2-3; tentative D call: TRBD2 (5 bases). V dropped 3 bases and J dropped 0 bases, with 22 bases sitting between them. Germline V lookup: CDR1 LNHNV, CDR2 YYDKDF (reference sequence). This CDR3 has 19 amino acids. CDR3 loop: CATSRRGQAGGPSTDTQYF. In DNA, the CDR3 is TGTGCCACCAGCAGGAGAGGGCAGGCCGGAGGTCCTAGCACAGATACGCAGTATTTT. The whole variable domain, remainder taken from reference TRBV15 and TRBJ2-3, is DAMVIQNPRYQVTQFGKPVTLSCSQTLNHNVMYWYQQKSSQAPKLLFHYYDKDFNNEADTPDNFQSRRPNTSFCFLDIRSPGLGDTAMYLCATSRRGQAGGPSTDTQYFGPGTRLTVL.

This chain links TRBV4-1 with TRBJ1-3; D not certain. V lost 0 bases to trimming and J lost 0 bases, with 6 bases between them. Germline-derived CDR1 and CDR2 are MGHRA and YSYEKL. CDR3 length equals 15 residues. The CDR3 nucleotides read TGCGCCAGCAGCCAAGATCCGGTCTCTGGAAACACCATATATTTT. Protein: CASSQDPVSGNTIYF.

The V and J genes are TRBV5-6 and TRBJ1-1; tentative D call: TRBD1 (5 bases). CDR1 and CDR2 (germline): SGHDT, YYEEEE. This CDR3 is built from 13 residues. Between the trimmed V and J ends, which lost 2 bases and 5 bases, there was a span of 10 bases. The CDR3 DNA follows: TGTGCCAGCAGCTTCCCAGGGCGGACTGAAGCTTTCTTT. This codes for CASSFPGRTEAFF.

V is TRBV30 and J is TRBJ2-7, with no clear D. This CDR3 spans 14 amino acids. The germline V and J ends were trimmed by 2 bases and 4 bases, with 15 bases remaining between them. CDR1 and CDR2 from the germline V gene are GTSNPN and SVGIG (reference sequence). For the CDR3, the DNA is TGTGCCTGGAGTAACGTCCGGGTGGCATACGAGCAGTACTTC. This encodes CAWSNVRVAYEQYF. Combining the CDR3 with reference TRBV30 and TRBJ2-7 gives the whole variable domain SQTIHQWPATLVQPVGSPLSLECTVEGTSNPNLYWYRQAAGRGLQLLFYSVGIGQISSEVPQNLSASRPQDRQFILSSKKLLLSDSGFYLCAWSNVRVAYEQYFGPGTRLTVT.

This chain uses TRBV15 with TRBJ1-4, with no clear D. Germline values: CDR1 LNHNV, CDR2 YYDKDF (reference sequence). V lost 4 bases, J lost 4 bases, and 7 bases lay in between. The CDR3 loop spans 13 amino acids. This chain's CDR3 is CATSNRDNEKLFF. CDR3 bases: TGTGCCACCAGCAACCGGGATAATGAAAAACTGTTTTTT.

The V gene is TRBV13, the J gene TRBJ1-1; D ambiguous. With 3 bases removed from V and 1 base from J, the gap between germline ends came to 9 bases. The length of the CDR3 is 14 residues. The germline gives CDR1 PRHDT, CDR2 FYEKMQ (reference sequence). This CDR3 is CASSFSGPNTEAFF. The CDR3 DNA reads as TGTGCCAGCAGCTTCTCAGGTCCGAACACTGAAGCTTTCTTT.

The CDR3: CATSDPAGGEKLFF. Here the CDR3 DNA reads TGTGCCACCAGTGACCCCGCAGGGGGTGAAAAACTGTTTTTT. V is TRBV24-1 and J is TRBJ1-4, with TRBD1 identical over 7 bases. The CDR3 consists of 14 residues. Trimming at V came to 4 bases and at J to 7 bases, leaving 5 bases not matched to a gene. The V gene's germline CDR1 is KGHDR and CDR2 SFDVKD.